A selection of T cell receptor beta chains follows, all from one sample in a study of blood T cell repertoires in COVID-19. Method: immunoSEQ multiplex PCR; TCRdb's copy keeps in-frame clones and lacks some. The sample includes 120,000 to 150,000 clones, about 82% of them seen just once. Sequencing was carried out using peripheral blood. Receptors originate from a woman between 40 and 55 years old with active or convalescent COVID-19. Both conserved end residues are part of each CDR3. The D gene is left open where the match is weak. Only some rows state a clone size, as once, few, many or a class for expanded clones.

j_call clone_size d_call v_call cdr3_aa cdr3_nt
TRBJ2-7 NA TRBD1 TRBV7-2 CASSLAGDRGRGYEQYF TGTGCCAGCAGCTTAGCGGGAGACAGGGGGCGCGGTTACGAGCAGTACTTC
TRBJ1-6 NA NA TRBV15 CATSRGGGTSPLHF TGTGCCACCAGCAGAGGGGGCGGGACTTCACCCCTCCACTTT
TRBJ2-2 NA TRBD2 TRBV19 CASSNSETSGKVGELFF TGTGCCAGTAGTAACAGCGAGACTAGCGGGAAAGTCGGGGAGCTGTTTTTT
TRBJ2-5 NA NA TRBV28 CASSLGGRRETQYF TGTGCCAGCAGTTTAGGGGGCCGTAGAGAGACCCAGTACTTC
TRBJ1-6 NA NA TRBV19 CASKTAGDNSPLHF TGTGCCAGTAAGACGGCCGGAGATAATTCACCCCTCCACTTT
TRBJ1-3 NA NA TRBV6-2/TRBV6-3 CASSYSPGPGNTIYF TGTGCCAGCAGTTACTCCCCAGGGCCTGGAAACACCATATATTTT
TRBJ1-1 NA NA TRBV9 CASSNRGGGNTEAFF TGTGCCAGCAGCAACCGGGGAGGGGGGAACACTGAAGCTTTCTTT
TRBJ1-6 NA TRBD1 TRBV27 CASSLSSLGQAEVHSPLHF TGTGCCAGCAGTTTATCGTCCCTGGGACAGGCCGAGGTACATTCACCCCTCCACTTT
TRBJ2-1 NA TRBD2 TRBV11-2 CASSFSSLAGRSRGQFF TGTGCCAGCAGCTTCTCCTCACTAGCGGGTCGATCCCGGGGGCAGTTCTTC
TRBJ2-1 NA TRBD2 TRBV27 CASSLSIGTSGGLSSYNEQFF TGTGCCAGCAGTTTATCGATCGGGACTAGCGGGGGGCTGAGCTCCTACAATGAGCAGTTCTTC
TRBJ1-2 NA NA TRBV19 CASSPRPGALYGYTF TGTGCCAGTAGTCCAAGGCCCGGAGCCCTATATGGCTACACCTTC
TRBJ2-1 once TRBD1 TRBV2 CASSPGQGSYNEQFF TGTGCCAGCAGTCCGGGACAGGGCTCCTACAATGAGCAGTTCTTC
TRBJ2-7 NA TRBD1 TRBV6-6 CASSQPGQRAYEQYF TGTGCCAGCAGCCAACCGGGACAGCGAGCCTACGAGCAGTACTTC
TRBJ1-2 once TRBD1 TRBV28 CASSLTWDSNYGYTF TGTGCCAGCAGCTTGACCTGGGACAGTAACTATGGCTACACCTTC
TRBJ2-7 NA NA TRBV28 CASSPAYEQYF TGTGCCAGCAGTCCTGCCTACGAGCAGTACTTC
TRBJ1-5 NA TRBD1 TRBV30 CAWSGGQPNQPQHF TGTGCCTGGAGTGGGGGACAGCCAAATCAGCCCCAGCATTTT
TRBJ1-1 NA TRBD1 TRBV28 CASSSLTGGVTEAFF TGTGCCAGCAGTTCCCTCACAGGGGGAGTCACTGAAGCTTTCTTT
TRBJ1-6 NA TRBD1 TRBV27 CASSFRGPRQGSNSPLHF TGTGCCAGCAGTTTCAGGGGCCCCAGACAGGGCTCTAATTCACCCCTCCACTTT
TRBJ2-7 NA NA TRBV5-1 CASSSGQPPYEQYF TGCGCCAGCAGCTCCGGACAGCCCCCCTACGAGCAGTACTTC
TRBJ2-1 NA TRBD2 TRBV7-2 CASSLVGAGVSYNEQFF TGTGCCAGCAGCTTAGTGGGAGCGGGAGTATCCTACAATGAGCAGTTCTTC
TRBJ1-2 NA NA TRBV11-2 CASSLVPGSNYGYTF TGTGCCAGCAGCTTAGTGCCAGGCTCTAACTATGGCTACACCTTC
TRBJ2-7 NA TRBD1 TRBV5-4 CASSGRTGSYEQYF TGTGCCAGCAGCGGACGGACAGGGTCCTACGAGCAGTACTTC
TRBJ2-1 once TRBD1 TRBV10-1 CASSDTLGTGRNEQFF TGCGCCAGCAGTGATACCCTCGGGACAGGGAGAAATGAGCAGTTCTTC
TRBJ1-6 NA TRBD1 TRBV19 CASSIARDSHNSPLHF TGTGCCAGTAGTATCGCCCGGGACAGCCATAATTCACCCCTCCACTTT
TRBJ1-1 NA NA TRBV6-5 CASSYSGAPREAFF TGTGCCAGCAGTTACTCGGGGGCCCCCAGGGAAGCTTTCTTT
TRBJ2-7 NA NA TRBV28 CASDTSTKPAYEQYF TGTGCCAGCGATACTAGCACGAAACCGGCCTACGAGCAGTACTTC
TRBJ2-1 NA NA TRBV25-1 CASRGQFYNEQFF TGTGCCAGCAGGGGACAATTCTACAATGAGCAGTTCTTC
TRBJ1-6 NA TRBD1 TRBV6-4 CASSEGTGANSPLHF TGTGCCAGCAGTGAGGGGACAGGGGCGAATTCACCCCTCCACTTT
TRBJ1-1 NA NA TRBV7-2 CASSLRTEAFF TGTGCCAGCAGCCTGAGGACAGAAGCTTTCTTT
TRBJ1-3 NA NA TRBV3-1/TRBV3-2 CASSVWTGNTIYF TGTGCCAGCAGCGTATGGACAGGAAACACCATATATTTT
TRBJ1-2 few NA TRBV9 CASSVDGGTYGYTF TGTGCCAGCAGCGTAGATGGGGGGACCTATGGCTACACCTTC
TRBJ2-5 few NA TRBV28 CASSLSPDGDQETQYF TGTGCCAGCAGTTTAAGTCCCGACGGGGACCAAGAGACCCAGTACTTC
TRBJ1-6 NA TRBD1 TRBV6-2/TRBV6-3 CASSYPQRQGMCSPLHF TGTGCCAGCAGTTACCCCCAAAGACAGGGGATGTGTTCACCCCTCCACTTT
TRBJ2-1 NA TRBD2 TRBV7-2 CASRLSLAGGTLHNEQFF TGTGCCAGCAGACTCTCCCTAGCGGGGGGAACTTTACACAATGAGCAGTTCTTC
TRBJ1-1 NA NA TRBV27 CASSLMPPTGGGTEAFF TGTGCCAGCAGTTTAATGCCCCCAACGGGGGGAGGAACTGAAGCTTTCTTT
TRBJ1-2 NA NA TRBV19 CASTVWDVTGHYGYTF TGTGCCAGTACCGTATGGGACGTTACAGGGCACTATGGCTACACCTTC
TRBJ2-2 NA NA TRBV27 CASGEPDRSTNTGELFF TGTGCCAGCGGCGAACCCGACAGATCAACGAACACCGGGGAGCTGTTTTTT
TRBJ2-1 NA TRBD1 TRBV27 CASSPGTANEQFF TGTGCCAGCAGTCCCGGGACAGCCAATGAGCAGTTCTTC
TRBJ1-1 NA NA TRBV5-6 CASSIRGLNTEAFF TGTGCCAGCAGCATACGGGGTCTAAACACTGAAGCTTTCTTT
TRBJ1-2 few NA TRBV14 CASSQDTGPIYGYTF TGTGCCAGCAGCCAAGATACAGGACCCATCTATGGCTACACCTTC
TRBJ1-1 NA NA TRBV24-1 CATSDLYSLNTEAFF TGTGCCACCAGTGATTTGTACAGCTTGAACACTGAAGCTTTCTTT
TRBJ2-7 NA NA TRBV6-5 CASKTGHSSYEQYF TGTGCCAGCAAGACAGGACACAGCTCCTACGAGCAGTACTTC
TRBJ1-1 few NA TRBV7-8 CASRGGRQNTEAFF TGTGCCAGCAGGGGGGGACGGCAGAACACTGAAGCTTTCTTT
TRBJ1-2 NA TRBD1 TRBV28 CASSQGTGPNYGYTF TGTGCCAGCAGTCAGGGGACAGGCCCTAACTATGGCTACACCTTC
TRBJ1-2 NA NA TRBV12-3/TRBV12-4 CASSLSRGGYTF TGTGCCAGCAGTTTATCCAGGGGTGGCTACACCTTC
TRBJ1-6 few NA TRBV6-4 CASSETDNSPLHF TGTGCCAGCAGTGAAACAGATAATTCACCCCTCCACTTT
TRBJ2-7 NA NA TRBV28 CASQSGIYEQYF TGTGCCAGCCAATCAGGGATCTACGAGCAGTACTTC
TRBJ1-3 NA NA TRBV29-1 CSVDGPGHGNTIYF TGCAGCGTTGATGGACCGGGACATGGAAACACCATATATTTT
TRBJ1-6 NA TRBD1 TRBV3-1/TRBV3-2 CASSQRQVETGNDNSPLHF TGTGCCAGCAGCCAACGGCAAGTAGAGACAGGGAACGATAATTCACCCCTCCACTTT
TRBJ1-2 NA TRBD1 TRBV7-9 CASSLGQGGYGYTF TGTGCCAGCAGCTTAGGACAGGGAGGCTATGGCTACACCTTC
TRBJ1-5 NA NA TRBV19 CASSITGHSNQPQHF TGTGCCAGTAGTATAACAGGCCATAGCAATCAGCCCCAGCATTTT
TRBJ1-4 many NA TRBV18 CASSPRGGSNEKLFF TGTGCCAGCTCACCCCGAGGGGGAAGTAATGAAAAACTGTTTTTT
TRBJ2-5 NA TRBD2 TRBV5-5 CASSPASGGAGETQYF TGTGCCAGCAGCCCCGCTAGCGGGGGGGCCGGTGAGACCCAGTACTTC